This T cell receptor (beta chain) derives from a study of blood T cells in healthy people across ages. From germline, CDR1 is MNHNY and CDR2 SVGAGI (reference sequence). V shed 2 bases and J 7 bases; nucleotides not matched to a gene: 12. The CDR3 has 16 residues. Primers used in a second PCR of about 7 to 12 cycles were a sample-barcoded 5' primer and a J-beta primer mix. From the 5' RACE reads, TCRdb called clonotypes with MiXCR, one entry per CDR3 protein. The data show about 1.4 million distinct CDR3 sequences, around 59% seen once. The V and J genes are TRBV6-6 and TRBJ2-7; 9 nucleotides agree with TRBD2. The sequencing sample was made of blood. The source is a man between 18 and 29 years old in good health. CDR3 sequence reads: CASSYLATSGHNEQYF. In DNA form, the CDR3 reads TGTGCCAGCAGTTACCTCGCGACTAGCGGTCACAATGAGCAGTACTTC.